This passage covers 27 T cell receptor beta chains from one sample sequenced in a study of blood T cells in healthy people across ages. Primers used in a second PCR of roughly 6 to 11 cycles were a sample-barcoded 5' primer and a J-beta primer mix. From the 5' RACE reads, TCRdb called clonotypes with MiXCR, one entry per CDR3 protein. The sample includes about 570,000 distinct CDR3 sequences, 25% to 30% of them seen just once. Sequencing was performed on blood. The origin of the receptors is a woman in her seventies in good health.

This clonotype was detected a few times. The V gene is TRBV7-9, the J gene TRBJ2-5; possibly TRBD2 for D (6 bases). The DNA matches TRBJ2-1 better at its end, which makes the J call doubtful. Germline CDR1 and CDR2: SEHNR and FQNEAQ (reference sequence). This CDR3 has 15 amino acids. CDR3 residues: CASTSEGGAYNEQFF. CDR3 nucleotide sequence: TGTGCCAGCACCTCAGAGGGCGGGGCCTACAATGAGCAGTTCTTC.

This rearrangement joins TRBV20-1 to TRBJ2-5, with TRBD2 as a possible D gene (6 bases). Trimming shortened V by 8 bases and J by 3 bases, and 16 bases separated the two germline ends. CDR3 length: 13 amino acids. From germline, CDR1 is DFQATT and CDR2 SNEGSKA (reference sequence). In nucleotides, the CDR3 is TGCAGTTCCACTAGCTCTGTGAAAGAGACCCAGTACTTC. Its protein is CSSTSSVKETQYF.

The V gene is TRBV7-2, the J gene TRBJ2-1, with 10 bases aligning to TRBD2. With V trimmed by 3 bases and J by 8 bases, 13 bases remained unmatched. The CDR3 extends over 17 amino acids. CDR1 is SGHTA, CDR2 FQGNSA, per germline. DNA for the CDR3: TGTGCCAGCAGCTTCCGCGCGCCGGGACTAGCGCAAGATGAGCAGTTCTTC. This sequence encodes CASSFRAPGLAQDEQFF.

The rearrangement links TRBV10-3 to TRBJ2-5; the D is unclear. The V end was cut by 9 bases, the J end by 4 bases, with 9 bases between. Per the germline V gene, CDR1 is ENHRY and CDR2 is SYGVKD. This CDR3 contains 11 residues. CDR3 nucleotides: TGTGCCATTCGTGGGGTAGAGACCCAGTACTTC. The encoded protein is CAIRGVETQYF.

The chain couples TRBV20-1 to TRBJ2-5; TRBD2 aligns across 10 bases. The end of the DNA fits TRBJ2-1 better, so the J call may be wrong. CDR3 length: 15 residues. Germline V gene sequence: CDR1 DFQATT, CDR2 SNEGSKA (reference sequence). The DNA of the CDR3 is TGCAGTGCTAGTAGCGGGGGGACATCCTACAATGAGCAGTTCTTC. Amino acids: CSASSGGTSYNEQFF.

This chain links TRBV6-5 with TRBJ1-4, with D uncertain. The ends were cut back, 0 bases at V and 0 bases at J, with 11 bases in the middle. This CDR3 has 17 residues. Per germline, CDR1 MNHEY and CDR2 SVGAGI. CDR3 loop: CASSYSPALPTNEKLFF. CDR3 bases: TGTGCCAGCAGTTACTCGCCAGCCCTCCCAACTAATGAAAAACTGTTTTTT.

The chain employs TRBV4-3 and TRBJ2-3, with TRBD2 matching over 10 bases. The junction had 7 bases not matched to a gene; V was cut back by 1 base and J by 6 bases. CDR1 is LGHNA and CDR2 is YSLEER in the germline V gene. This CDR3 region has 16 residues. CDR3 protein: CASSQASSGGADTQYF. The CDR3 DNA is TGCGCCAGCAGCCAAGCGTCTAGCGGGGGCGCCGATACGCAGTATTTT.

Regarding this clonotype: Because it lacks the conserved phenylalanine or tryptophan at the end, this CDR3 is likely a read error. CDR3 bases: TGCGCCAGCAGCCAAGAACCGGAACAGGGGTATCATTCACCCCTCCACCTT. This translates into CASSQEPEQGYHSPLHL. The chain is built from TRBV4-3 and TRBJ1-6; 7 positions match TRBD1. This CDR3 has 17 amino acids. From germline, CDR1 is LGHNA and CDR2 YSLEER. The trim removed 0 bases at V and 8 bases at J, leaving 10 bases unmatched.

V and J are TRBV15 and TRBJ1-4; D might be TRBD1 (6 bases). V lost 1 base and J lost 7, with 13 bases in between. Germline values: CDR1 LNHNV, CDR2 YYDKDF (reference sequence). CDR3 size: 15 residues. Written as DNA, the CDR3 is TGTGCCACCAGCAGAGGTGGGGGCTCGGGTGAAAAACTGTTTTTT. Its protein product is CATSRGGGSGEKLFF.

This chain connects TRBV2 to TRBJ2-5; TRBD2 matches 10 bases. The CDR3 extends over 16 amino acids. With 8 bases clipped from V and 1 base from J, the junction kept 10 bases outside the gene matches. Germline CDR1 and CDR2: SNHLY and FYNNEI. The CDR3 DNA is TGTGCCAGCGGACGGGTGGCTAGCGGGAGCCAAGAGACCCAGTACTTC. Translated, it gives CASGRVASGSQETQYF.

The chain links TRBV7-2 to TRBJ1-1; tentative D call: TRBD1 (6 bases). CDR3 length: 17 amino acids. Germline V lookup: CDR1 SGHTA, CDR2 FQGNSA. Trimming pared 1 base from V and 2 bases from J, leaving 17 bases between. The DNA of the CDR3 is TGTGCCAGCAGCTTAGGGGCCGGGGGCGCGTTTAACACTGAAGCTTTCTTT. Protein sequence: CASSLGAGGAFNTEAFF.

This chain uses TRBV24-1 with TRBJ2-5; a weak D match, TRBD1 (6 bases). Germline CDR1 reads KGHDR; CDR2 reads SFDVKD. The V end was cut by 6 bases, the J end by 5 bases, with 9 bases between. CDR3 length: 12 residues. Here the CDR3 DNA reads TGTGCCACCAGTCCTAGGGGGGAGACCCAGTACTTC. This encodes CATSPRGETQYF.

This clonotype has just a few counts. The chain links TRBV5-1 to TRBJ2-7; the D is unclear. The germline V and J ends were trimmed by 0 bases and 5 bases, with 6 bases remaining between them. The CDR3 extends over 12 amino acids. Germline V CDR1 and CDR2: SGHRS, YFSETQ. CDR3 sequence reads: CASSLAKHEQYF. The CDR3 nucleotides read TGCGCCAGCAGCTTGGCCAAACACGAGCAGTACTTC.

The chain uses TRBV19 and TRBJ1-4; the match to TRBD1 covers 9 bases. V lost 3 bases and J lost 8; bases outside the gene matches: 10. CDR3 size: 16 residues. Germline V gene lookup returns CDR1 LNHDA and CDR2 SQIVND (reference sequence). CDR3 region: CASSIARGQGGEKLFF. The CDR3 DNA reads TGTGCCAGTAGTATCGCCAGGGGACAGGGAGGAGAAAAACTGTTTTTT.

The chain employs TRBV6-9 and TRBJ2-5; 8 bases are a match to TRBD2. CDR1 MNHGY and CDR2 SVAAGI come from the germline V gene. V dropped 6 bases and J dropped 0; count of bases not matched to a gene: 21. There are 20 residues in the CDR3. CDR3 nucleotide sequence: TGTGCCAGCAGATTATCTAGCGGGCGAATACGAAGATCGTACCAAGAGACCCAGTACTTC. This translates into CASRLSSGRIRRSYQETQYF.

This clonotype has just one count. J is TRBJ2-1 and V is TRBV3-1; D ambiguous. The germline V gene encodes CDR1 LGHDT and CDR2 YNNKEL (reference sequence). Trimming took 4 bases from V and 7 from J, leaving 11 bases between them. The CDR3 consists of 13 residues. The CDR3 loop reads CASSPGRPNEQFF. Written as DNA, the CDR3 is TGTGCCAGCAGCCCCGGACGCCCTAATGAGCAGTTCTTC.

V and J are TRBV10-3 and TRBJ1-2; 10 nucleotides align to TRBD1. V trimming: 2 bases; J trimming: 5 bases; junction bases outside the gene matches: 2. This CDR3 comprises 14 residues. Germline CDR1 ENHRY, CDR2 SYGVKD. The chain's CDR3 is CAISEGDRGYGYTF. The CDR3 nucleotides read TGTGCCATCAGTGAGGGGGACAGGGGTTATGGCTACACCTTC.

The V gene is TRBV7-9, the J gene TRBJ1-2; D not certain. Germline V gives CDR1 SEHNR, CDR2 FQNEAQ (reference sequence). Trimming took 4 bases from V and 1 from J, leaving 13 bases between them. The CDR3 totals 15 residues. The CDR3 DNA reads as TGTGCCAGCAGCTATCAGGACGGAATTAACTATGGCTACACCTTC. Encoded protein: CASSYQDGINYGYTF.

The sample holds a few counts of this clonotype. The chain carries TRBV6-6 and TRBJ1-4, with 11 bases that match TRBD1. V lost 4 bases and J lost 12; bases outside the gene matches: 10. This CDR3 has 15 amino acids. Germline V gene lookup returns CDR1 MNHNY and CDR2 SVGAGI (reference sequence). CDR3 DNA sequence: TGTGCCAGCAGTTTAACCGGGACAGGGGGAGGAGAACTGTTTTTT. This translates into CASSLTGTGGGELFF.

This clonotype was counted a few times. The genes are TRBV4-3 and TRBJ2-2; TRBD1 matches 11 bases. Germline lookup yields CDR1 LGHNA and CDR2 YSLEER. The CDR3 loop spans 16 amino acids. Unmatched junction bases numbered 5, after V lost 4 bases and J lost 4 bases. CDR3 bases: TGCGCCAGCAGCCTCCGGACAGGGGGCCGCACCGGGGAGCTGTTTTTT. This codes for CASSLRTGGRTGELFF.

The CDR3 loop reads CASNGDPVNTGELFF. The CDR3 nucleotides read TGTGCCAGCAATGGGGACCCGGTGAACACCGGGGAGCTGTTTTTT. The chain uses TRBV2 and TRBJ2-2; D could derive from TRBD1 or TRBD2 (5 bases each). Trimming took off 7 bases at V and 1 base at J, with 13 bases between the two ends. This CDR3 is 15 amino acids long. Germline CDR1 is SNHLY and CDR2 is FYNNEI.

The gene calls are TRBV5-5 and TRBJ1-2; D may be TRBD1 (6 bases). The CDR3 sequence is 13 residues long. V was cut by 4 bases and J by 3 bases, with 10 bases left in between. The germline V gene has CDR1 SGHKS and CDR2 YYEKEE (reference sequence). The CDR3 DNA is TGTGCCAGCAGCCACAGGGACGACTATGGCTACACCTTC. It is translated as CASSHRDDYGYTF.

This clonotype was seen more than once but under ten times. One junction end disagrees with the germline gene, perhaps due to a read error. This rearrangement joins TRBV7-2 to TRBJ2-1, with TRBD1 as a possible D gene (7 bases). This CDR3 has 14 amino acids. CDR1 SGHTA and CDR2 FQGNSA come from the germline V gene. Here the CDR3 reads CASSPQGGYDEQFF. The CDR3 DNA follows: TGTGCCAGCAGCCCCCAGGGGGGCTACGATGAGCAGTTCTTC.

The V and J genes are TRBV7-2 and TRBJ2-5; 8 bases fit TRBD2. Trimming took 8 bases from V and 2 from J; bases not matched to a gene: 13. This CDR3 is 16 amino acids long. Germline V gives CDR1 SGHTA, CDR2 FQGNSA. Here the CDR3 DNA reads TGTGCCAGCCCATTGATGGCGGGGGGCTTACAAGAGACCCAGTACTTC. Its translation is CASPLMAGGLQETQYF. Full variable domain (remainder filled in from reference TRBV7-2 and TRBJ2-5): GAGVSQSPSNKVTEKGKDVELRCDPISGHTALYWYRQSLGQGLEFLIYFQGNSAPDKSGLPSDRFSAERTGGSVSTLTIQRTQQEDSAVYLCASPLMAGGLQETQYFGPGTRLLVL.

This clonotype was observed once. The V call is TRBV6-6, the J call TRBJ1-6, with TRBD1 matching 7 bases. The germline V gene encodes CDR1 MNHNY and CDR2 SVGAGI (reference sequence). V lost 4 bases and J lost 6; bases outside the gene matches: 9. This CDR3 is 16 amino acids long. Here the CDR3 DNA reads TGTGCCAGCAGTTTCGACAGGGTGGGTGGTAATTCACCCCTCCACTTT. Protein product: CASSFDRVGGNSPLHF.

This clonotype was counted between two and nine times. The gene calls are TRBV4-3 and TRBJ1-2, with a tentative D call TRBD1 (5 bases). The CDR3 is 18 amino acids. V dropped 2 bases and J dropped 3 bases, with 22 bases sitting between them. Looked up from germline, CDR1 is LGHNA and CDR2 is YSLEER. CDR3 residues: CASSQFHAKGPAHYGYTF. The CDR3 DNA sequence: TGCGCCAGCAGCCAATTCCACGCAAAGGGACCAGCCCACTATGGCTACACCTTC.

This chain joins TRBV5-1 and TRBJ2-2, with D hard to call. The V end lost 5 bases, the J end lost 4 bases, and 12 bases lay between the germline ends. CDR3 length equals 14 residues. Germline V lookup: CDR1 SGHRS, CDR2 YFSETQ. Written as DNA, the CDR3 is TGCGCCAGCAGGGTGGCGGTTCGCACCGGGGAGCTGTTTTTT. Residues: CASRVAVRTGELFF.